Each of the 27 T cell receptor beta chains below was sequenced from the same sample in a study of T cell changes during pregnancy in multiple sclerosis. Using immunoSEQ multiplex PCR, the repertoire was profiled, and TCRdb retains in-frame clones only, with some absent. The sample lists 45,000 or so clones; 80% to 95% were seen once. The material was CD8+ T cells from peripheral blood mononuclear cells, obtained in the second trimester of pregnancy. The source is a female donor with multiple sclerosis, enrolled in a pregnancy study.

The rearrangement uses TRBV9 and TRBJ1-2; 10 nucleotides align to TRBD1. The V and J ends lost 0 bases and 2 bases, in that order; junction bases with no gene match: 7. Looked up from germline, CDR1 is SGDLS and CDR2 is YYNGEE. The length of the CDR3 is 17 residues. CDR3 sequence (DNA): TGTGCCAGCAGCGTAGGGGGGACAGGGGTCAGAAACTATGGCTACACCTTC. Protein: CASSVGGTGVRNYGYTF.

J is TRBJ2-7 and V is TRBV5-4, with 9 nucleotides matching TRBD2. Germline values: CDR1 SGHNT, CDR2 YYREEE (reference sequence). CDR3 length: 16 residues. V gave up 3 bases and J gave up 2 bases; unmatched junction bases: 9. In nucleotides, the CDR3 is TGTGCCAGCAGCTCAATTAGCGGGGGCGACCCCTACGAGCAGTACTTC. Its protein is CASSSISGGDPYEQYF.

The chain has TRBV5-5 and TRBJ2-1; 13 nucleotides align to TRBD2. The CDR3 totals 14 residues. The trim removed 4 bases at V and 7 bases at J, leaving 2 bases unmatched. The germline V gene encodes CDR1 SGHKS and CDR2 YYEKEE (reference sequence). The CDR3 is CASSPGLAGNEQFF. CDR3 coding DNA: TGTGCCAGCAGCCCGGGACTAGCGGGGAATGAGCAGTTCTTC.

This clone was seen just once. Other DNA sequences of this sample code for an identical CDR3. V and J are TRBV7-9 and TRBJ2-7; D not certain. The CDR3 consists of 13 residues. Germline values: CDR1 SEHNR, CDR2 FQNEAQ (reference sequence). V gave up 3 bases and J gave up 1 base, with 7 bases separating them. The CDR3 here is CASSLALSYEQYF. In DNA, the CDR3 is TGTGCCAGCAGCTTGGCATTGTCCTACGAGCAGTACTTC.

In this sample, this clone turned up once. V usage is TRBV7-3 and J usage is TRBJ1-6, with D perhaps TRBD1 (6 bases). The CDR3 loop spans 16 amino acids. The V and J ends lost 5 bases and 10 bases respectively, with 21 bases between them. Per germline, CDR1 SGHTA and CDR2 FQGTGA. The CDR3 spells CASSAGSAGVGSPLHF. In DNA form, the CDR3 reads TGTGCCAGCAGCGCCGGTTCGGCAGGGGTAGGATCACCCCTCCACTTT.

This chain joins TRBV25-1 and TRBJ1-2; possible D gene TRBD1, 6 bases. The ends were cut back, 4 bases at V and 1 base at J, with 10 bases in the middle. Germline V gene sequence: CDR1 MGHDK, CDR2 SYGVNS. The CDR3 length is 14 residues. DNA for the CDR3: TGTGCCAGCAGTGGAGGGGGGGGTAACTATGGCTACACCTTC. Translation gives CASSGGGGNYGYTF.

J is TRBJ1-2 and V is TRBV18; possibly TRBD1 for D (5 bases). From germline, CDR1 is KGHSH and CDR2 LQKENI. The CDR3 totals 19 residues. Trimming removed 2 bases at V and 4 bases at J, with 26 bases between. The chain's CDR3 is CASSPGDSPSQGPLYGYTF. Here the CDR3 DNA reads TGTGCCAGCTCACCAGGCGACTCCCCTTCCCAGGGCCCCCTCTATGGCTACACCTTC.

J is TRBJ2-3 and V is TRBV7-3, with 9 bases that match TRBD2. V lost 3 bases to trimming and J lost 4 bases; unmatched junction nucleotides: 8. The CDR3 totals 16 residues. Germline V gene lookup returns CDR1 SGHTA and CDR2 FQGTGA. CDR3: CASSFLGSGGADTQYF. The CDR3 coding sequence is TGTGCCAGCAGCTTTCTGGGTAGCGGGGGCGCAGATACGCAGTATTTT.

Worth noting for this clone: Different DNA sequences within this sample yield the same CDR3. V and J are TRBV27 and TRBJ1-1, with 8 nucleotides matching TRBD1. This CDR3 region has 14 residues. With V trimmed by 2 bases and J by 5 bases, 4 bases remained unmatched. CDR1 and CDR2 from the germline V gene are MNHEY and SMNVEV (reference sequence). The CDR3 sequence is CASSLGQGGTEAFF. CDR3 nucleotide sequence: TGTGCCAGCAGTTTAGGACAGGGAGGAACTGAAGCTTTCTTT.

The chain is built from TRBV27 and TRBJ1-2; tentatively, D is TRBD1 (6 bases). V lost 7 bases and J lost 4, with 13 bases in between. This CDR3 is 13 amino acids long. The germline CDR1 and CDR2 sequences are MNHEY and SMNVEV (reference sequence). DNA for the CDR3: TGTGCCAGCACCGGTTCAGGGGTCTATGGCTACACCTTC. It encodes CASTGSGVYGYTF.

The chain links TRBV6-5 to TRBJ1-2; TRBD1 agrees at 7 bases. Germline V CDR1 and CDR2: MNHEY, SVGAGI. The CDR3 totals 15 residues. V was clipped by 5 bases and J by 8 bases; unmatched bases: 14. CDR3 protein: CASSPSPGGTGGYTF. The CDR3 DNA reads TGTGCCAGCAGTCCCTCCCCAGGGGGAACGGGAGGCTACACCTTC.

The gene calls are TRBV27 and TRBJ2-7; D is undetermined. V dropped 3 bases and J dropped 0 bases, with 6 bases sitting between them. This CDR3 has 13 residues. Germline assignment: CDR1 MNHEY and CDR2 SMNVEV (reference sequence). The CDR3 DNA reads TGTGCCAGCAGTTTTGACAACTCCTACGAGCAGTACTTC. Translation: CASSFDNSYEQYF.

A single count supports this clone. The chain has TRBV6-4 and TRBJ2-3; D not certain. This CDR3 contains 14 residues. Germline CDR1 MRHNA, CDR2 SNTAGT. The V end lost 3 bases, the J end lost 1 base, and 8 bases lay between the germline ends. The CDR3 sequence is CASSEGRGTDTQYF. For the CDR3, the DNA is TGTGCCAGCAGTGAAGGTCGGGGCACAGATACGCAGTATTTT.

This chain links TRBV7-2 with TRBJ1-2; 8 positions agree with TRBD1. In germline, CDR1 is SGHTA, CDR2 FQGNSA. After removal of 0 bases from V and 8 bases from J, the junction contained 11 bases not matched to a gene. CDR3 length equals 16 residues. The DNA for the CDR3 is TGTGCCAGCAGCTTAGCTGGGGGGCAGGGGGCTCGGGGCTACACCTTC. Its protein product is CASSLAGGQGARGYTF.

The chain employs TRBV18 and TRBJ2-7; D perhaps matches TRBD1 (6 bases). Between the trimmed V and J ends, which lost 2 bases and 1 base, there was a span of 9 bases. Germline CDR1 KGHSH, CDR2 LQKENI. CDR3 size: 14 residues. CDR3 DNA sequence: TGTGCCAGCTCACCAATGGACAGTTCCTACGAGCAGTACTTC. Encoded protein: CASSPMDSSYEQYF.

This clone has only one observation. The gene calls are TRBV5-1 and TRBJ2-3, with D hard to call. The CDR3 is 14 residues long. Trimming took 6 bases from V and 3 from J, leaving 14 bases between them. Germline lookup yields CDR1 SGHRS and CDR2 YFSETQ. Written as DNA, the CDR3 is TGCGCCAGCACCGAGGTATTTCGAACAGATACGCAGTATTTT. This gives the protein CASTEVFRTDTQYF.

The chain carries TRBV7-9 and TRBJ2-7; no clear D gene. CDR1 and CDR2 from the germline V gene are SEHNR and FQNEAQ (reference sequence). The CDR3 has 16 amino acids. V shed 2 bases and J shed 1 base, with 15 bases lying between them. CDR3 in DNA: TGTGCCAGCAGCTTAATCGACAAATCCTCTTCCTACGAGCAGTACTTC. Amino acids: CASSLIDKSSSYEQYF.

This chain uses TRBV9 with TRBJ2-1, with a possible D match to TRBD2 (6 bases). The CDR3 is made up of 13 amino acids. The germline V gene encodes CDR1 SGDLS and CDR2 YYNGEE. V lost 2 bases to trimming and J lost 7 bases, with 10 bases between them. The CDR3 DNA reads TGTGCCAGCAGCGTTGGCGGGGCTAATGAGCAGTTCTTC. Its protein product is CASSVGGANEQFF.

V usage is TRBV27 and J usage is TRBJ2-7; tentative D call: TRBD2 (6 bases). V was shortened by 3 bases and J by 0 bases, with 12 bases between the two germline ends. Germline V gene data show CDR1 as MNHEY and CDR2 as SMNVEV (reference sequence). CDR3 length equals 15 residues. Here the CDR3 DNA reads TGTGCCAGCAGTTTCGCGGGGTTCCCCTCCTACGAGCAGTACTTC. Amino acids: CASSFAGFPSYEQYF.

This chain links TRBV4-3 with TRBJ2-5; D might be TRBD2 (6 bases). Looked up from germline, CDR1 is LGHNA and CDR2 is YSLEER. Trimming shortened V by 1 base and J by 0 bases, and 9 bases separated the two germline ends. The CDR3 loop spans 15 amino acids. CDR3 nucleotides: TGCGCCAGCAGCCAAGGACTAGGGGACCAAGAGACCCAGTACTTC. Its translation is CASSQGLGDQETQYF.

This clone was recorded only once. The chain joins TRBV9 to TRBJ2-3; TRBD2 aligns across 9 bases. CDR1 and CDR2 (germline): SGDLS, YYNGEE. V lost 3 bases and J lost 3; bases outside the gene matches: 5. The CDR3 length is 15 residues. For the CDR3, the DNA is TGTGCCAGCAGCGAGGCGGGGGGGCGGACAGATACGCAGTATTTT. It yields the protein CASSEAGGRTDTQYF.

The V gene is TRBV25-1, the J gene TRBJ1-4; D gene ambiguous. The CDR3 length is 12 residues. Trimming cost V 5 bases and J 8 bases, with 9 bases left between them. Germline CDR1 is MGHDK and CDR2 is SYGVNS. CDR3 DNA: TGTGCCAGCAGTCCCGAGGGCGAAAAACTGTTTTTT. Its translation is CASSPEGEKLFF.

J is TRBJ2-7 and V is TRBV4-1, with 10 bases fitting TRBD2. CDR1 and CDR2 from the germline V gene are MGHRA and YSYEKL. This CDR3 has 17 residues. The junction had 5 bases not matched to a gene; V was cut back by 0 bases and J by 0 bases. This chain's CDR3 is CASSQEQRGGSSYEQYF. CDR3 DNA sequence: TGCGCCAGCAGCCAAGAACAGCGGGGGGGAAGCTCCTACGAGCAGTACTTC.

This chain connects TRBV19 to TRBJ2-1; maybe TRBD1 (5 bases). CDR1 is LNHDA and CDR2 is SQIVND in the germline V gene (reference sequence). The V gene lost 4 bases and the J gene lost 8 bases, with 12 bases spanning the gap. The CDR3 extends over 13 amino acids. The CDR3 region is CASSSGVGDEQFF. The CDR3 nucleotides are TGTGCCAGTAGTAGTGGGGTAGGGGATGAGCAGTTCTTC.

This clone was picked up a small number of times. The chain employs TRBV6-4 and TRBJ2-2; possible D gene TRBD1, 6 bases. The CDR3 is 16 amino acids. Germline CDR1 reads MRHNA; CDR2 reads SNTAGT. Deletions cut 4 bases from V and 1 base from J, with 13 bases between. CDR3 coding DNA: TGTGCCAGCAGTGGAGGTGTAGGGGGGAACACCGGGGAGCTGTTTTTT. Protein product: CASSGGVGGNTGELFF.

The chain couples TRBV15 to TRBJ1-5, with D uncertain. The CDR3 totals 17 residues. Germline lookup yields CDR1 LNHNV and CDR2 YYDKDF (reference sequence). V lost 0 bases and J 2 bases, leaving 14 bases between the germline ends. CDR3 sequence reads: CATSRDIVGQGNQPQHF. CDR3 in DNA: TGTGCCACCAGCAGAGATATAGTAGGTCAGGGCAATCAGCCCCAGCATTTT.

The chain joins TRBV15 to TRBJ2-7; TRBD1 aligns across 9 bases. The V segment lost 2 bases and the J segment 6 bases; nucleotides outside the gene matches: 5. The CDR3 is made up of 14 amino acids. The V gene's germline CDR1 is LNHNV and CDR2 YYDKDF (reference sequence). The CDR3 DNA reads TGTGCCACCAGCAGAACAGGGGGCTTGGTCGAGCAGTACTTC. This gives the protein CATSRTGGLVEQYF.